The next 9 T cell receptor beta chains were all read from a single sample in a study of patients and donors after allogeneic stem cell transplantation. TCRdb called the RT-PCR reads again in MiXCR, with one record for every CDR3 protein. The sample lists about 110,000 distinct CDR3 sequences; approximately 40% were seen once. The sequenced sample was blood, either unsorted or a sorted T cell fraction (not recorded which). The receptor source for this set is a human donor who was either an allogeneic HSCT recipient or a stem cell or donor lymphocyte infusion donor (not recorded which). It is not recorded whose cells these are; they may come from a transplant donor.

This chain links TRBV10-2 with TRBJ2-3; D gene unclear. CDR1 and CDR2 from the germline V gene are WSHSY and SAAADI. CDR3 length equals 11 residues. The V end lost 5 bases, the J end lost 8 bases, and 8 bases lay between the germline ends. CDR3: CASSYTSTQYF. DNA for the CDR3: TGCGCCAGCAGTTACACCAGTACGCAGTATTTT.

The chain recombines TRBV4-2 with TRBJ2-1, with D possibly being TRBD2 (5 bases). V was shortened by 3 bases and J by 9 bases, with 9 bases between the two germline ends. The CDR3 loop spans 12 amino acids. Germline V gene lookup returns CDR1 LGHNA and CDR2 YNFKEQ. CDR3 DNA: TGTGCCAGCAGCCAGAGGGTTGGTGAGCAGTTCTTC. Translating it yields CASSQRVGEQFF.

This chain joins TRBV27 and TRBJ2-1; 8 bases map to TRBD2. This CDR3 is built from 17 residues. The germline CDR1 and CDR2 sequences are MNHEY and SMNVEV (reference sequence). The trim removed 4 bases at V and 7 bases at J, leaving 15 bases unmatched. CDR3 sequence: CASSYLFLAGSRNEQFF. The CDR3 coding sequence is TGTGCCAGCAGTTACCTCTTTCTAGCGGGCTCTAGGAATGAGCAGTTCTTC.

This clonotype was counted a few times. J is TRBJ1-6 and V is TRBV12-3 or TRBV12-4, with no clear D. With 3 bases removed from V and 6 bases from J, the gap between germline ends came to 3 bases. This CDR3 is 12 amino acids long. CDR3 bases: TGTGCCAGCAGTTTTGGTAATTCACCCCTCCACTTT. The encoded protein is CASSFGNSPLHF.

This chain's CDR3 is CASSSSDRVNTEAFF. CDR3 in DNA: TGTGCCAGCAGTTCCTCGGACAGGGTGAACACTGAAGCTTTCTTT. The chain joins TRBV6-5 to TRBJ1-1; 8 bases align to TRBD1. This CDR3 comprises 15 residues. Germline trimming cut 4 bases from V and 0 bases from J; bases unmatched to any gene: 4. CDR1 is MNHEY, CDR2 SVGAGI, per germline.

This clonotype was seen ten or more times. The gene calls are TRBV4-3 and TRBJ1-6, with 8 bases matching TRBD1. Germline loops: CDR1 LGHNA, CDR2 YSLEER. This CDR3 is 16 amino acids long. The V segment lost 0 bases and the J segment 11 bases; nucleotides outside the gene matches: 9. CDR3 sequence: CASSQDPRDRRTPLHF. In nucleotides, the CDR3 is TGCGCCAGCAGCCAAGACCCCCGGGACAGGCGAACACCCCTCCACTTT.

This clonotype turned up a few times. The rearrangement links TRBV12-3 or TRBV12-4 to TRBJ2-7, with 11 bases identical to TRBD2. CDR3 size: 15 residues. V shed 3 bases and J 2 bases; nucleotides not matched to a gene: 3. In DNA form, the CDR3 reads TGTGCCAGCAGTTTTGGGACTAGCGGCACCTACGAGCAGTACTTC. It codes for CASSFGTSGTYEQYF.

The chain joins TRBV15 to TRBJ2-3; 8 bases align to TRBD2. This CDR3 spans 14 amino acids. Germline V CDR1 and CDR2: LNHNV, YYDKDF (reference sequence). Trimming took 9 bases from V and 1 from J; bases not matched to a gene: 6. The CDR3 loop reads CATKAGEGTDTQYF. CDR3 DNA: TGTGCCACGAAAGCGGGAGAGGGCACAGATACGCAGTATTTT.

The sample holds a few counts of this clonotype. This chain links TRBV28 with TRBJ1-5; D unclear. Trimming took 7 bases from V and 1 from J, leaving 8 bases between them. CDR1 MDHEN and CDR2 SYDVKM come from the germline V gene. This CDR3 is 13 amino acids long. CDR3 in DNA: TGTGCCAGCACACCTCGGAGCAATCAGCCCCAGCATTTT. Translating gives CASTPRSNQPQHF.